One sample yielded the 8 T cell receptor beta chains listed below, sequenced in a study of resident and recirculating memory T cells in vitiligo. The repertoire was sequenced with immunoSEQ multiplex PCR; TCRdb's copy has only in-frame clones and lacks some. This table holds around 70,000 clones, roughly nine tenths found once. The sample taken for sequencing was blood. All receptors derive from a male donor with vitiligo.

The rearrangement links TRBV6-5 to TRBJ2-7, with TRBD1 matching over 9 bases. The CDR3 contains 14 residues. V trimming: 2 bases; J trimming: 5 bases; junction bases outside the gene matches: 4. Germline loops: CDR1 MNHEY, CDR2 SVGAGI. CDR3 sequence reads: CASSYAGQGDEQYF. For the CDR3, the DNA is TGTGCCAGCAGTTACGCGGGACAGGGCGACGAGCAGTACTTC.

The CDR3: CASSLLAGGHHEQFF. The CDR3 DNA reads TGTGCCAGCAGTTTATTAGCGGGGGGGCATCATGAGCAGTTCTTC. The V and J genes are TRBV27 and TRBJ2-1, with TRBD2 matching 11 bases. Germline V gene sequence: CDR1 MNHEY, CDR2 SMNVEV (reference sequence). Trimming removed 1 base from V and 8 bases from J; junction bases left unmatched: 4. CDR3 length equals 15 residues.

The chain recombines TRBV5-4 with TRBJ1-1; D is unclear. Trimming removed 5 bases at V and 1 base at J, with 9 bases between. This CDR3 spans 13 amino acids. Germline V gives CDR1 SGHNT, CDR2 YYREEE (reference sequence). The CDR3 coding sequence is TGTGCCAGCAGGGTATTAGAGAACACTGAAGCTTTCTTT. Its protein is CASRVLENTEAFF.

The chain uses TRBV6-1 and TRBJ1-1; D is uncertain. This CDR3 is built from 14 residues. Trimming cost V 7 bases and J 4 bases, with 16 bases left between them. The V gene's germline CDR1 is MNHNS and CDR2 SASEGT. In DNA form, the CDR3 reads TGTGCCAGCACCCGGGATCTTGGAGTCACTGAAGCTTTCTTT. Translated: CASTRDLGVTEAFF.

The chain combines TRBV7-6 with TRBJ2-1; TRBD2 matches 15 bases. The CDR3 spans 21 residues. Germline-derived CDR1 and CDR2 are SGHVS and FNYEAQ. V lost 1 base and J lost 10; bases outside the gene matches: 20. CDR3 sequence (DNA): TGTGCCAGCAGCTTAGATGTCTTTATTCGGACTAGCGGGGGGGCCTTGGGAGAGCAGTTCTTC. This encodes CASSLDVFIRTSGGALGEQFF.

CDR3 protein: CASSLEGYYTF. Written as DNA, the CDR3 is TGTGCCAGCAGCTTGGAGGGATACTACACCTTC. The V gene is TRBV11-1, the J gene TRBJ1-2; D gene uncertain. This CDR3 has 11 amino acids. CDR1 and CDR2 (germline): SGHAT, FQDESV (reference sequence). Trimming removed 3 bases at V and 10 bases at J, with 9 bases between. Variable domain in full (rest from reference TRBV11-1 and TRBJ1-2): EAEVAQSPRYKITEKSQAVAFWCDPISGHATLYWYRQILGQGPELLVQFQDESVVDDSQLPKDRFSAERLKGVDSTLKIQPAELGDSAMYLCASSLEGYYTFGSGTRLTVV.

The rearrangement links TRBV6-4 to TRBJ1-1, with 7 bases lining up with TRBD1. There are 15 residues in the CDR3. Germline loops: CDR1 MRHNA, CDR2 SNTAGT. The J segment lost 1 base and the V segment lost 4 bases, leaving 6 bases of the junction unmatched. CDR3 protein: CASSAEYRGNTEAFF. The CDR3 nucleotides read TGTGCCAGCAGTGCCGAATACAGGGGGAACACTGAAGCTTTCTTT.

The V call is TRBV18, the J call TRBJ2-1; D perhaps matches TRBD2 (6 bases). The CDR3 loop spans 16 amino acids. V was clipped by 3 bases and J by 0 bases, with 12 bases between them. Looked up from germline, CDR1 is KGHSH and CDR2 is LQKENI. CDR3 DNA sequence: TGTGCCAGCTCACCGGCTAGCGTAAGCTCCTACAATGAGCAGTTCTTC. Translating gives CASSPASVSSYNEQFF.